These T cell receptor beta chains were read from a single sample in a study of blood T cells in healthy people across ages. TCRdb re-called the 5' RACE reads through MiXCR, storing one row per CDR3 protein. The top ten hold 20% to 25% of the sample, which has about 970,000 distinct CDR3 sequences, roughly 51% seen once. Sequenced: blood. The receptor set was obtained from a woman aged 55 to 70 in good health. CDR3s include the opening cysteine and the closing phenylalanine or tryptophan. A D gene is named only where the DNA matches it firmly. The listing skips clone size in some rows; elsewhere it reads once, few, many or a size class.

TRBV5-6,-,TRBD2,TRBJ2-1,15,TGTGCCAGCAGCCTGATAGCGGGAGTGTTACATGAGCAGTTCTTC,CASSLIAGVLHEQFF
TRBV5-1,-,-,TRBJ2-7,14,TGCGCCAGCAGAGTCCAGGCTGGAAACTACGAGCAGTACTTC,CASRVQAGNYEQYF
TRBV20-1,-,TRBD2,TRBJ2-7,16,TGCAGTGCTAGCCGGGGACTAGCGGGAGAACCATACGAGCAGTACTTC,CSASRGLAGEPYEQYF
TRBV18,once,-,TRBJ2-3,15,TGTGCCAGCTCACAGGGGTCGTCTAGCACAGATACGCAGTATTTT,CASSQGSSSTDTQYF
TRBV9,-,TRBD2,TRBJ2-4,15,TGTGCCAGCAGTGGAGAGCGGGAGGCCAAAAACATTCAGTACTTC,CASSGEREAKNIQYF
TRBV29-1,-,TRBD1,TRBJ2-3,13,TGCAGCGGAGGGGACAGAGCATACAATGAGCAGTATTTT,CSGGDRAYNEQYF
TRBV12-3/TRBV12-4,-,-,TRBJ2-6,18,TGTGCCAGCAGTTTATGGGGACGGAGTTTCTCTGGGGCCAACGTCCTGACTTTC,CASSLWGRSFSGANVLTF
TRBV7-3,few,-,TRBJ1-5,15,TGTGCCTCCCTAAGGGTGACATCTAGCAATCAGCCCCAGCATTTT,CASLRVTSSNQPQHF
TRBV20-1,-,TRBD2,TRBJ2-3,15,TGCAGTGCCACTCCCCCGGGACTAGCGGGAGATAAGCAGTATTTT,CSATPPGLAGDKQYF
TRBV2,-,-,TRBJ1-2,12,TGTGCCACCAACCCGGGCTCCGGTGGCTACACCTTC,CATNPGSGGYTF
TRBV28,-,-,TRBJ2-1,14,TGTGCCACAAGATACCAGAGCTCCTACAATGAGCAGTTCTTC,CATRYQSSYNEQFF
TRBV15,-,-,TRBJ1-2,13,TGTGCCACCAGCAGAGCCGGCAACTATGGCTACACCTTC,CATSRAGNYGYTF
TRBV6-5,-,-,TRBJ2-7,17,TGTGCCAGCAGTTACTCGAGATCGACTAGTGGTTCCTACGAGCAGTACTTC,CASSYSRSTSGSYEQYF
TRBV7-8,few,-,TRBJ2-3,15,TGTGCCAGCAGCTTACGCCGAACCTTAACAGATACGCAGTATTTT,CASSLRRTLTDTQYF
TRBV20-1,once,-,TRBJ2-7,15,TGCAGTGCTAGATCGCCAGGAGGGAAAATCCACGAGCAGTACTTC,CSARSPGGKIHEQYF
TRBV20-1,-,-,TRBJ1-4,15,TGCAGTGCTTGTTTAATAGGACACGGAGTCGAAAAACTGTTTTTT,CSACLIGHGVEKLFF
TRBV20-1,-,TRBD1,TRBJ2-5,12,TGCAGCCGGGACAGGGTCGGGAAGACCCAGTACTTC,CSRDRVGKTQYF
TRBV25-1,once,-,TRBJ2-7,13,TGTGCCAGCAGATTGATAGGGTCGGGCGAGCAGTACTTC,CASRLIGSGEQYF
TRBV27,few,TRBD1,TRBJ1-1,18,TGTGCCAGCAGTTTCGGTCCCGGGACAGCGTCCATGAACACTGAAGCTTTCTTT,CASSFGPGTASMNTEAFF
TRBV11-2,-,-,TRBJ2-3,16,TGTGCCAGCAGCTTTTGGCAGGGTGGGGAGAAAGATACGCAGTATTTT,CASSFWQGGEKDTQYF
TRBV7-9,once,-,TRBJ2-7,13,TGTGCCAGCAGCTCCAGACATTTCTACGAGCAGTACTTC,CASSSRHFYEQYF
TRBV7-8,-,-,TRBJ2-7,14,TGTGCCAGCAGCTTGACAGATAACTCCTACGAGCAGTACTTC,CASSLTDNSYEQYF
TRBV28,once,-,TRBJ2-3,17,TGTGCCAGCAGTCCTGTAAAGAAGGATTGGTCGGCAGATACGCAGTATTTT,CASSPVKKDWSADTQYF
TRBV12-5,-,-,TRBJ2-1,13,TGTGCTAGTGCGGTAGCGGAGCCGGAGGAGCAGTTCTTC,CASAVAEPEEQFF
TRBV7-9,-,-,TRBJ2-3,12,TGTGCCAGCAGCTTAGGCGGACAGTTTGAGTATTTT,CASSLGGQFEYF
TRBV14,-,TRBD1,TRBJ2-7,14,TGTGCCAGCAGCCGATCGACAGGGCCCTACGAGCAGTACTTC,CASSRSTGPYEQYF
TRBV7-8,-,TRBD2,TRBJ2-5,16,TGTGCCAGCAGCTTCCTGGCGGTAGCGGGAGACGGGACCCAGTACTTC,CASSFLAVAGDGTQYF
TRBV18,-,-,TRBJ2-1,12,TGTGCCAGCTCACACGAAGTCAATGAGCAGTTCTTC,CASSHEVNEQFF
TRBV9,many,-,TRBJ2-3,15,TGTGCCAGCAGCGTAGCTGGCGGGGACACAGATACGCAGTATTTT,CASSVAGGDTDTQYF
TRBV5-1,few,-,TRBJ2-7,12,TGCGCCAGCAGCAACGGACAGTACGAGCAGTACTTC,CASSNGQYEQYF
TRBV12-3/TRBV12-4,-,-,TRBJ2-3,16,TGTGCCAGCAGTTTAGTGACCTCAATGGGAGCAGATGCGCAGTATTTT,CASSLVTSMGADAQYF
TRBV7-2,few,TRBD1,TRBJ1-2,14,TGTGCCAGCAGCTTCCCACAGGGGGGATATGGCTACACCTTC,CASSFPQGGYGYTF
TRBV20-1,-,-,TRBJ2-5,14,TGCAGTGCAACTCGGACAGTAACCTACAATGAGCAGTACTTC,CSATRTVTYNEQYF
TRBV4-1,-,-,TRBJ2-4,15,TGCGCCAGCAGCCAAACGAGTTTTCGGGAAAACATTCAGTACTTC,CASSQTSFRENIQYF
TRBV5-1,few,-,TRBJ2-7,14,TGCGCCAGCAGCATTAGCGGTACTTCCTACGAGCAGTACTTC,CASSISGTSYEQYF
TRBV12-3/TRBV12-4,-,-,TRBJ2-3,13,TGTGCCAGCACGGGACTCCTCATGGATACGCAGTATTTT,CASTGLLMDTQYF
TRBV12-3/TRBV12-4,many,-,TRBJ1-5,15,TGTGCCAGCCAACCCCAGGGGTATAGCAATCAGCCCCAGCATTTT,CASQPQGYSNQPQHF
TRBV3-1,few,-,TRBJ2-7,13,TGTGCCAGCAGCCAATCGGTTTCCTACGAGCAGTACTTC,CASSQSVSYEQYF
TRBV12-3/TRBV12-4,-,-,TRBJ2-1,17,TGTGCCAGCAGTCCCCGCCTCCACCCACTGAAGAACAATGAGCAGTTCTTC,CASSPRLHPLKNNEQFF
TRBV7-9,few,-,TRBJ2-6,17,TGTGCCAGCAGAAAAGGTGGCGCGAGCTCTGGGGCCAACGTCCTGACTTTC,CASRKGGASSGANVLTF
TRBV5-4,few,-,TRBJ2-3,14,TGTGCCAGCAGCTTGGTATCTAGGCCCGATACGCAGTATTTT,CASSLVSRPDTQYF
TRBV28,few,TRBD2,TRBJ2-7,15,TGTGCCAGCAGCCGCGGGAGTTCGGGAACCTACGAGCAGTACTTC,CASSRGSSGTYEQYF
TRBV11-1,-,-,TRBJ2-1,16,TGTGCCAGCAGCTTATCACCCTGGGGCTCCTACAATGAGCAGTTCTTC,CASSLSPWGSYNEQFF
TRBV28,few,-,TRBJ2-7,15,TGTGCCAGCAGGTCTCAGGGGGGTGGGTCCTACGAGCAGTACTTC,CASRSQGGGSYEQYF
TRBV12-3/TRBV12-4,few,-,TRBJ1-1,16,TGTGCCAGCAGTTCCCAGGGCCGCAGGCGCAATACTGAAGCTTTCTTT,CASSSQGRRRNTEAFF
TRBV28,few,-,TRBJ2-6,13,TGTGCCAGCAGTCGGCCTGGGGCCAACGTCCTGACTTTC,CASSRPGANVLTF
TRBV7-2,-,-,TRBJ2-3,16,TGTGCCAGCAGCTTAGTTACGGGACTTGGAACAGATACGCAGTATTTT,CASSLVTGLGTDTQYF